This T cell receptor (beta chain) was sequenced for a study of blood T cell repertoires in COVID-19. Study information: PBMCs, B-cell-depleted T cells, or T cells provided the cDNA or gDNA that made up the material.

Study processing details: Using reference gene primer amplification, nucleated cell counts were estimated. Using immunoSEQ multiplex PCR, the repertoire was profiled, and TCRdb retains in-frame clones only, with some absent. V and J calls plus clone size are reproduced from that table; the DNA served to infer D and trimming. This repertoire shows about 80,000 clones, around three quarters found once; its top ten account for approximately 5.4%. The CDR3 length is 13 residues. Germline lookup yields CDR1 LNHDA and CDR2 SQIVND (reference sequence). V was pared by 9 bases and J by 6 bases, with 9 bases of the junction left unmatched.

The rearrangement links TRBV19 to TRBJ2-7; 9 nucleotides align to TRBD1. The TCR comes from a man in his fifties with active or convalescent COVID-19. The sample comprised peripheral blood. The DNA of the CDR3 is TGTGCCAGGTCACCGGGACAGGGATGCGAGCAGTACTTC. Its protein product is CARSPGQGCEQYF.